This T cell receptor beta chain was observed in a study of CD8+ T cells in alopecia areata. In its sample, this clone was seen a few times. Its antigen is unidentified. Mouse gene names apply. The observed sequence ends 4 residues before the CDR3 terminus, with the missing tail filled in from the germline J gene. The sample carries other DNA sequences with the same CDR3. Study-wide points: Normal skin's resident alphabeta T cells are also sequenced in scalp samples. Alopecia totalis/universalis scalp especially showed more expanded CD8+ clones than normal scalp.

The sorting of pooled cutaneous lymph node cells relied on CD4, CD8alpha, NKG2D, NKG2ACE and other markers. Germline CDR1 and CDR2: NSHNY and SYGAGN. The CDR3 sequence is 15 residues long. V gave up 1 base and J gave up 3 bases; unmatched junction bases: 3. It was cDNA, reverse transcribed from extracted RNA, that served as the sequencing template. Generated by immunoSEQ multiplex PCR, the TCRdb table keeps only in-frame clones and is missing some. The sample holds 250,000 or so clones, and no clone turns up only once. Sequencing was done on a sample of CD4+ T cells sorted from a lymph node. This chain joins TRBV13-1 and TRBJ2-3; 9 positions match TRBD2. This clonotype was sampled from a C3H/HeJ mouse with alopecia areata. Strain MHC haplotype: H2-k. This CDR3 is CASSDSGTGAETLYF. Incomplete CDR3 DNA: TGTGCCAGCAGTGATTCCGGGACTGGGGCAGAA.